This is a list of T cell receptor beta chains from one sample in a study of cytomegalovirus exposure and HLA in healthy donors. Data came from immunoSEQ multiplex PCR; TCRdb stores just in-frame clones and leaves some out. Of 95,000 to 110,000 clones in the sample, 60% to 80% were seen once. Sequencing used PBMCs. All receptors derive from a man between 60 and 70 years old in good health and CMV-seropositive. The CDR3 runs from the conserved cysteine through the conserved F or W. A D gene is named only where the DNA matches it firmly. Clone size is given for some rows only: seen once, a few or many times, or a class if the clone is expanded.

j_call: TRBJ1-6; v_call: TRBV19; d_call: NA; clone_size: once; cdr3_nt: TGTGCCAGTAGTATAGATTCCACCGACACGGCACCCCTCCACTTT; cdr3_aa: CASSIDSTDTAPLHF
j_call: TRBJ2-7; v_call: TRBV28; d_call: NA; clone_size: NA; cdr3_nt: TGTGCCAGCAGTTCCGGGAGTAGTAGGGTGCAGTACTTC; cdr3_aa: CASSSGSSRVQYF
j_call: TRBJ2-3; v_call: TRBV7-9; d_call: NA; clone_size: NA; cdr3_nt: TGTGCCAGCAGCCCCCCAGGGGATACGCAGTATTTT; cdr3_aa: CASSPPGDTQYF
j_call: TRBJ1-1; v_call: TRBV6-5; d_call: TRBD1; clone_size: once; cdr3_nt: TGTGCCAGCACCCAGGGGGGAACTGAAGCTTTCTTT; cdr3_aa: CASTQGGTEAFF
j_call: TRBJ1-6; v_call: TRBV27; d_call: NA; clone_size: NA; cdr3_nt: TGTGCCAGCAGTTTAGGGCAAACACCCCTCCACTTT; cdr3_aa: CASSLGQTPLHF
j_call: TRBJ2-7; v_call: TRBV15; d_call: NA; clone_size: NA; cdr3_nt: TGTGCCACCAGCAGAGATCAGGGGACGTTCAACGAGCAGTACTTC; cdr3_aa: CATSRDQGTFNEQYF
j_call: TRBJ2-7; v_call: TRBV5-1; d_call: NA; clone_size: few; cdr3_nt: TGCGCCAGCAGCTTGCGCGCCCAGGGGAATGTCTACGAGCAGTACTTC; cdr3_aa: CASSLRAQGNVYEQYF
j_call: TRBJ2-1; v_call: TRBV4-3; d_call: NA; clone_size: NA; cdr3_nt: TGCGCCAGCAGCCAAGATACAGGGTACAATGAGCAGTTCTTC; cdr3_aa: CASSQDTGYNEQFF
j_call: TRBJ1-4; v_call: TRBV4-3; d_call: NA; clone_size: NA; cdr3_nt: TGCGCCAGCAGCCAAGATAAAGGACAGCCTAATGAAAAACTGTTTTTT; cdr3_aa: CASSQDKGQPNEKLFF
j_call: TRBJ2-1; v_call: TRBV19; d_call: TRBD2; clone_size: once; cdr3_nt: TGTGCCAGTAGTGTTAGCGGGGGTCTCTACAATGAGCAGTTCTTC; cdr3_aa: CASSVSGGLYNEQFF
j_call: TRBJ1-6; v_call: TRBV7-9; d_call: NA; clone_size: few; cdr3_nt: TGTGCCAGCAGCTCCAGGGTGGACTCACCCCTCCACTTT; cdr3_aa: CASSSRVDSPLHF
j_call: TRBJ1-1; v_call: TRBV5-4; d_call: NA; clone_size: NA; cdr3_nt: TGTGCCAGCAGCCTCCCCGGGTTGGAGGCTTTCTTT; cdr3_aa: CASSLPGLEAFF
j_call: TRBJ1-1; v_call: TRBV28; d_call: TRBD1; clone_size: NA; cdr3_nt: TGTGCCAGCAGTTCTCGACAGGGGGCGAACACTGAAGCTTTCTTT; cdr3_aa: CASSSRQGANTEAFF
j_call: TRBJ2-7; v_call: TRBV11-2; d_call: TRBD1; clone_size: NA; cdr3_nt: TGTGCCAGCAGCTCCACTCGAGTGGACAGGGGATACGAGCAGTACTTC; cdr3_aa: CASSSTRVDRGYEQYF
j_call: TRBJ1-1; v_call: TRBV4-1; d_call: TRBD1; clone_size: NA; cdr3_nt: TGCGCCAGCAGCTTGGGGACAGGTGAAGCTTTCTTT; cdr3_aa: CASSLGTGEAFF